These T cell receptor beta chains were read from a single sample in a study of blood T cell repertoires in COVID-19. Generated by immunoSEQ multiplex PCR, the TCRdb table keeps only in-frame clones and is missing some. The sample shows 200,000 to 250,000 clones, 90% of them seen only once. The specimen sequenced was PBMCs or T cells enriched from blood (not recorded which). The origin of the receptors is a man aged 25-45 years who had been exposed to COVID-19. Each CDR3 is given with its conserved first and last residue. D genes are given only for firm matches.

d_call | j_call | v_call | cdr3_aa
. | TRBJ2-2 | TRBV24-1 | CATSESGRDTGELFF
. | TRBJ2-7 | TRBV7-2 | CASSRDSTSSYEQYF
. | TRBJ1-2 | TRBV5-4 | CASSLAPGPTNYGYTF
TRBD1 | TRBJ2-7 | TRBV6-2/TRBV6-3 | CASSWGGQGYEQYF
. | TRBJ1-4 | TRBV30 | CAWSVGAPQGKKLFF
. | TRBJ1-2 | TRBV12-3/TRBV12-4 | CASSPQLAAGYTF
TRBD1 | TRBJ1-2 | TRBV11-2 | CASSLLWDRGPSSGGYTF
. | TRBJ1-1 | TRBV18 | CASLLEQGAEAFF
. | TRBJ1-1 | TRBV9 | CASSVVVNTEAFF
. | TRBJ2-1 | TRBV10-1 | CAILNRRDVCNEQFF
. | TRBJ1-1 | TRBV5-4 | CASSFDRPTEAFF
. | TRBJ2-1 | TRBV11-1 | CASSLYVYNEQFF
TRBD2 | TRBJ2-5 | TRBV6-6 | CASSSSGGKETQYF
. | TRBJ1-2 | TRBV6-5 | CASSYSRLRANYGYTF
TRBD1 | TRBJ2-2 | TRBV15 | CATSSLSRTGGGELFF
TRBD1 | TRBJ2-7 | TRBV4-1 | CASSRRTGTHEQYF
TRBD1 | TRBJ1-1 | TRBV25-1 | CASRNRQGSTEAFF
. | TRBJ2-2 | TRBV5-4 | CASSLQSGYTGELFF
TRBD2 | TRBJ2-3 | TRBV20-1 | CSASGSGGARDTQYF
. | TRBJ2-1 | TRBV6-5 | CASSYEVPYNEQFF
TRBD1 | TRBJ1-1 | TRBV6-5 | CASSSRQGSAMTEAFF
TRBD1 | TRBJ1-2 | TRBV29-1 | CSVRTGVNYGYTF
TRBD1 | TRBJ2-2 | TRBV5-1 | CASSIQTGDTGELFF
. | TRBJ1-2 | TRBV18 | CASSLRDEAGYTF
. | TRBJ1-5 | TRBV10-3 | CAISESGRDQPQHF
TRBD1 | TRBJ2-4 | TRBV5-1 | CASRKTGQNIQYF
TRBD2 | TRBJ2-7 | TRBV7-8 | CASSLASLAAPYEQYF
. | TRBJ1-1 | TRBV11-2 | CASSLEIHSPEAFF
TRBD1 | TRBJ2-7 | TRBV11-3 | CASSPGQGAYEQYF
TRBD1 | TRBJ1-4 | TRBV15 | CATSRDLTGSLAKLFF
TRBD2 | TRBJ2-3 | TRBV11-2 | CASSLVSGGALDTQYF
TRBD1 | TRBJ1-6 | TRBV5-6 | CASSSFDRVESPLHF
. | TRBJ1-2 | TRBV4-1 | CASSQEYRNTYGYTF
TRBD1 | TRBJ1-1 | TRBV12-5 | CASGLILGQGNTEAFF
TRBD1 | TRBJ2-1 | TRBV4-1 | CASSQEGRTGGTLQFF
. | TRBJ1-4 | TRBV4-3 | CASSQSGYNEKLFF
. | TRBJ1-5 | TRBV4-1 | CASSQDPDMLQHF
. | TRBJ2-1 | TRBV10-2 | CASSDTGSSYNEQFF
. | TRBJ1-2 | TRBV2 | CASTAARGMHGYTF
. | TRBJ2-5 | TRBV18 | CASSPGRFQETQYF
TRBD1 | TRBJ1-2 | TRBV30 | CASQDRTNYGYTF
. | TRBJ1-2 | TRBV12-3/TRBV12-4 | CASSLIPNYGYTF
. | TRBJ2-2 | TRBV19 | CASSTHRNTGELFF
. | TRBJ2-2 | TRBV7-9 | CASSLVRQGRTGELFF
. | TRBJ1-2 | TRBV30 | CAWKRTAYGYTF
. | TRBJ2-1 | TRBV6-4 | CASSLGGRNEQFF
. | TRBJ2-1 | TRBV6-2/TRBV6-3 | CASSYRWRGDEQFF
TRBD1 | TRBJ1-3 | TRBV6-5 | CASRDTGAGNTIYF
TRBD2 | TRBJ2-7 | TRBV7-2 | CASSFLAGGLYEQYF
TRBD2 | TRBJ2-3 | TRBV9 | CASSVAVGRISIADTQYF
TRBD1 | TRBJ1-6 | TRBV5-1 | CASSLLGDIRDRGSHNSPLHF
. | TRBJ1-5 | TRBV6-1 | CASSDSQEPQHF
TRBD1 | TRBJ1-2 | TRBV2 | CASGGTGAPGFYGYTF
. | TRBJ1-1 | TRBV7-9 | CASSMGLTMNTEAFF
. | TRBJ1-2 | TRBV3-1/TRBV3-2 | CASSPIRGYPNYGYTF